This T cell receptor beta chain was documented in a study of CD8 T cells in Susac syndrome. The RNA, roughly 0.45 to 1 ug, was put through reverse transcription using random hexamers. MiXCR was run by TCRdb on the immunoSEQ multiplex PCR reads, yielding one entry per CDR3 protein. The top ten clones hold approximately 0.12% of a sample with approximately 160,000 distinct CDR3 sequences, 90% to 97% of them seen once. The CDR3 is made up of 13 amino acids. The germline V gene has CDR1 DFQATT and CDR2 SNEGSKA (reference sequence). V lost 6 bases and J 9 bases, leaving 18 bases between the germline ends.

The sequence derives from a human donor with Susac syndrome. V gene TRBV20-1 combines with J gene TRBJ2-1; either TRBD1 or TRBD2 may supply D (5 bases each). The sequenced sample consisted of CD4+ T cells from PBMCs. CDR3 in DNA: TGCAGTGCCCTTACTAGGGGATGGGGTGAGCAGTTCTTC. This sequence encodes CSALTRGWGEQFF.